Presented here are 3 T cell receptor beta chains from one specimen sequenced in a study of molecular identifiers for immune sequencing clone quantification. TCRdb independently ran MiXCR on the PCR reads; one entry per CDR3 protein. The sample records approximately 670,000 distinct CDR3 sequences, approximately 20% being singletons. Material: naive CD8+ T cells from blood, with Jurkat cell RNA spiked in. Specified subset: FACS-sorted CD8+CD4-CCR7+CD45RA+ naive T cells. The receptor source for this set is a human donor in good health. Some libraries in this study had Jurkat cell RNA spiked in.

In regard to this clonotype: A single base separates this from a much larger clone, so it may be a read error. The chain uses TRBV7-9 and TRBJ2-6; maybe TRBD2 (5 bases). The CDR3 has 16 residues. The germline gives CDR1 SEHNR, CDR2 FQNEAQ (reference sequence). The CDR3 DNA reads TGTGCCAGCAGCTTAGGAGGGTACTCTGGGGTCAACGTCCTGACTTTC. It codes for CASSLGGYSGVNVLTF. The full variable domain, completed using reference TRBV7-9 and TRBJ2-6, is DTGVSQNPRHKITKRGQNVTFRCDPISEHNRLYWYRQTLGQGPEFLTYFQNEAQLEKSRLLSDRFSAERPKGSFSTLEIQRTEQGDSAMYLCASSLGGYSGVNVLTFGAGSRLTVL.

This clonotype was seen at least ten times. The chain links TRBV7-9 to TRBJ1-1; perhaps TRBD1 as D (5 bases). The CDR3 length is 14 residues. From germline, CDR1 is SEHNR and CDR2 FQNEAQ (reference sequence). Trimming left V 2 bases short and J 1 base short, with 8 bases between. The CDR3 sequence: CASSLPGKNTEAFF. As DNA, the CDR3 is TGTGCCAGCAGCTTACCAGGGAAGAACACTGAAGCTTTCTTT.

In this sample, this clonotype turned up many times. V gene TRBV7-9 combines with J gene TRBJ2-7; D might be TRBD1 or TRBD2, each matching 5 bases. The germline V gene has CDR1 SEHNR and CDR2 FQNEAQ (reference sequence). V was shortened by 5 bases and J by 3 bases, with 11 bases between the two germline ends. The CDR3 extends over 13 amino acids. The CDR3 here is CASSPGLGYEQYF. In DNA, the CDR3 is TGTGCCAGCAGCCCGGGGCTAGGCTACGAGCAGTACTTC.